The present T cell receptor (beta chain) was sequenced within a study of beta chain features in type 1 diabetes. As every portion of the isolated RNA was reverse transcribed, the sequencing read expressed TCRB transcripts. Generated by immunoSEQ multiplex PCR, the TCRdb table keeps only in-frame clones and is missing some. Of 600,000 or so clones listed, more than 12% are singletons. This CDR3 has 15 amino acids. The germline CDR1 and CDR2 sequences are ENHRY and SYGVKD. Trimming took off 3 bases at V and 4 bases at J, with 16 bases between the two ends. Study-wide findings and caveats: Type 1 diabetes patients had moderately but significantly shorter TCRB CDR3s in all four CD4+ subsets. For cells with high TCR expression, cDNA sequencing could yield over-representation.

This clone was detected only a few times. The antigen remains unidentified. Sequences were obtained from naive CD4+ T cells from blood. The chain recombines TRBV10-3 with TRBJ2-7, with a weak D call TRBD1 (6 bases). The clonotype comes from a man aged 18 to 30 with type 1 diabetes. The DNA of the CDR3 is TGTGCCATCAGTGACTACTCGGGCAGGGGATACGAGCAGTACTTC. This gives the protein CAISDYSGRGYEQYF.